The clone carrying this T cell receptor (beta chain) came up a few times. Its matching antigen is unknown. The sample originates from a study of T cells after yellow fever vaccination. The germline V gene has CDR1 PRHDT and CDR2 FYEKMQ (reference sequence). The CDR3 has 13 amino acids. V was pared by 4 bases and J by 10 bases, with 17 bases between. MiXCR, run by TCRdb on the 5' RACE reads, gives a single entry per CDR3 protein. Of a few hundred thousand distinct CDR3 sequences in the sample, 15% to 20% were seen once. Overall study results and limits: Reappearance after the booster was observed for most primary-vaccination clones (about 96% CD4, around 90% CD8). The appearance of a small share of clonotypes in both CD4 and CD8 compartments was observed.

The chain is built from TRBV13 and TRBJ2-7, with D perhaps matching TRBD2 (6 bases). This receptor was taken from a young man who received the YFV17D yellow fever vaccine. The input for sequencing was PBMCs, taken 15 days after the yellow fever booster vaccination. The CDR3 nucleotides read TGTGCCAGCAGCTCACAACACGGGGGTCGACAGTACTTC. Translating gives CASSSQHGGRQYF.